This T cell receptor (beta chain) was recovered during a study of blood T cell repertoires in COVID-19. Study details: Acute-phase and convalescent COVID-19 samples originated in the United States, Italy and Spain. Sample material is recorded as cDNA or gDNA derived from T cells, B-cell-depleted T cells, or PBMCs.

This CDR3 is built from 15 residues. Germline CDR1 reads SGHRS; CDR2 reads YFSETQ. V lost 1 base to trimming and J lost 4 bases, with 14 bases between them. In the original processing: Estimation of nucleated cell counts relied on the amplification of reference gene primers. The protocol was immunoSEQ multiplex PCR, while the TCRdb copy is restricted to in-frame clones and leaves out a portion. V and J calls and clone size follow that table, whereas D and trimming were derived from the DNA. The sample lists 80,000 to 95,000 clones, about 84% occurring once. The specimen sequenced was peripheral blood. This TCR came from an elderly man with active or convalescent COVID-19. The V and J genes are TRBV5-1 and TRBJ1-2; possibly TRBD1 for D (6 bases). CDR3 bases: TGCGCCAGCAGCTTGCGCCCAGGGGTTTCCTATGGCTACACCTTC. It is translated as CASSLRPGVSYGYTF. The full variable domain, with the rest looked up from reference TRBV5-1 and TRBJ1-2, is KAGVTQTPRYLIKTRGQQVTLSCSPISGHRSVSWYQQTPGQGLQFLFEYFSETQRNKGNFPGRFSGRQFSNSRSEMNVSTLELGDSALYLCASSLRPGVSYGYTFGSGTRLTVV.